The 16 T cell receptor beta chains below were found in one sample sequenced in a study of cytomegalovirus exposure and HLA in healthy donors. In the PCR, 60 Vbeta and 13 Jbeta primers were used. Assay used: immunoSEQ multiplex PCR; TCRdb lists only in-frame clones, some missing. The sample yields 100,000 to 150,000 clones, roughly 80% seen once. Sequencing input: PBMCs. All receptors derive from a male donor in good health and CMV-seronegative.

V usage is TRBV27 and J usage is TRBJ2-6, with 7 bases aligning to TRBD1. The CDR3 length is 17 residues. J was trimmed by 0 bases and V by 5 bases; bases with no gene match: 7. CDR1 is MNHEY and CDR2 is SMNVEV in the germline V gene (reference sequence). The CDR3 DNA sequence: TGTGCCAGCAGTCCGACAGGGTCCAGCTCTGGGGCCAACGTCCTGACTTTC. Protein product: CASSPTGSSSGANVLTF.

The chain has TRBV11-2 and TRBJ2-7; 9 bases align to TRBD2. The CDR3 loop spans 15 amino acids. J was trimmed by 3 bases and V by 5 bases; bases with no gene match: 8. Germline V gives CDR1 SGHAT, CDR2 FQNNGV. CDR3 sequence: CASSLLGLALYEQYF. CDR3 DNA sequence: TGTGCCAGCAGCCTATTGGGACTAGCCCTCTACGAGCAGTACTTC.

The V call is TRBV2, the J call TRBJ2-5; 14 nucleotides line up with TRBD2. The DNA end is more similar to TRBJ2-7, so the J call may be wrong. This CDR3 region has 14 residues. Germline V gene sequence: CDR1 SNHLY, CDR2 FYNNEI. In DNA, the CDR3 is TGTGCCAGCAGTCCGACTAGCGGGAGGGACGAGCAGTACTTC. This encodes CASSPTSGRDEQYF.

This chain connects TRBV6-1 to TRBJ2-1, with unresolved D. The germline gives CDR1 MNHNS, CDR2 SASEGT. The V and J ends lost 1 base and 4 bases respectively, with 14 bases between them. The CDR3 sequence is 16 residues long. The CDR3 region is CASSEVPPHIYNEQFF. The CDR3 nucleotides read TGTGCCAGCAGTGAAGTCCCCCCGCACATTTACAATGAGCAGTTCTTC.

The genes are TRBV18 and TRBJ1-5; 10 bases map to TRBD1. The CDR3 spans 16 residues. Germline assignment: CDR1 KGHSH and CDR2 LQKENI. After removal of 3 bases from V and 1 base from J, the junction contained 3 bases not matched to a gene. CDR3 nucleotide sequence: TGTGCCAGCTCACCCCGGGACAGGGGAAGCAATCAGCCCCAGCATTTT. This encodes CASSPRDRGSNQPQHF.

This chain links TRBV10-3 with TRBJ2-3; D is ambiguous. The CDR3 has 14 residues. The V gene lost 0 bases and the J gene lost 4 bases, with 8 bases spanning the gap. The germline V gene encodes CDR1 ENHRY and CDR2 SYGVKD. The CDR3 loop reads CAISESSLPDTQYF. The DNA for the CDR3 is TGTGCCATCAGTGAGTCGAGTTTGCCAGATACGCAGTATTTT.

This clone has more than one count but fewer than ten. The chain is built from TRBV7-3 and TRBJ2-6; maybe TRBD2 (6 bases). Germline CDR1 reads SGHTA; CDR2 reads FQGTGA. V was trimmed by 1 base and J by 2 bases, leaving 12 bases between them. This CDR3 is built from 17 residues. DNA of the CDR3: TGTGCCAGCAGCTTAAGAGGCCCGGGGGCTGGGGCCAACGTCCTGACTTTC. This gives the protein CASSLRGPGAGANVLTF.

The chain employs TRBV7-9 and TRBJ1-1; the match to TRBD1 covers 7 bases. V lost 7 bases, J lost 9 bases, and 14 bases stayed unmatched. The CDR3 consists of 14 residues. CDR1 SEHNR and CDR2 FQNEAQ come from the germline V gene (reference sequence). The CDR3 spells CASTSSILTGKAFF. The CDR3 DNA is TGTGCCAGCACCTCATCTATATTGACAGGGAAAGCTTTCTTT.

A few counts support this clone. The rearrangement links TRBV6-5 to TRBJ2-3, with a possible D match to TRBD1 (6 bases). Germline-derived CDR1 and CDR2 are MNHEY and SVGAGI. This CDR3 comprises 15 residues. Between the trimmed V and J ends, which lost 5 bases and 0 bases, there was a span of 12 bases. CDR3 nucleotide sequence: TGTGCCAGCAGTAAACAGGGAAGAAGCACAGATACGCAGTATTTT. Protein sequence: CASSKQGRSTDTQYF.

The CDR3 nucleotides are TGTGCCAGCACGGGGGCGGGAGGGCCTGGCTACAATGAGCAGTTCTTC. Translating it yields CASTGAGGPGYNEQFF. The chain is built from TRBV27 and TRBJ2-1; 9 nucleotides line up with TRBD2. This CDR3 has 16 amino acids. J lost 3 bases, V lost 7 bases, and 10 bases had no gene match. Germline CDR1 reads MNHEY; CDR2 reads SMNVEV (reference sequence).

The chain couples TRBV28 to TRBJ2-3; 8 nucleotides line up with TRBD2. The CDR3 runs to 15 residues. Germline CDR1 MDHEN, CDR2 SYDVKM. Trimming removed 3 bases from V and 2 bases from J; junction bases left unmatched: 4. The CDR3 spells CASSFYGGATDTQYF. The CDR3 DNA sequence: TGTGCCAGCAGTTTCTACGGGGGGGCCACAGATACGCAGTATTTT. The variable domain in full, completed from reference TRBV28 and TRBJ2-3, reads DVKVTQSSRYLVKRTGEKVFLECVQDMDHENMFWYRQDPGLGLRLIYFSYDVKMKEKGDIPEGYSVSREKKERFSLILESASTNQTSMYLCASSFYGGATDTQYFGPGTRLTVL.

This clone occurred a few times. CDR3 protein: CASSERGQQETQYF. As DNA, the CDR3 is TGTGCCAGCAGTGAGCGGGGGCAGCAAGAGACCCAGTACTTC. J is TRBJ2-5 and V is TRBV2; D is perhaps TRBD2 (7 bases). Trimming removed 3 bases at V and 2 bases at J, with 10 bases between. Germline loops: CDR1 SNHLY, CDR2 FYNNEI. This CDR3 is built from 14 residues.

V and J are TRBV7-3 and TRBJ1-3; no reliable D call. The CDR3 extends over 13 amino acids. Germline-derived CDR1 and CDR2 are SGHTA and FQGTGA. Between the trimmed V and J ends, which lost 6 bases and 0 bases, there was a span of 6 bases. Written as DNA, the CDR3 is TGTGCCAGCAGACAGAACTCTGGAAACACCATATATTTT. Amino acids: CASRQNSGNTIYF.

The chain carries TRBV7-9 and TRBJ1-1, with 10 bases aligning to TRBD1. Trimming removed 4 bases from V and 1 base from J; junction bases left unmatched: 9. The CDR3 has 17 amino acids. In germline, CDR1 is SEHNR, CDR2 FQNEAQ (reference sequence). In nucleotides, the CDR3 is TGTGCCAGCAGCTGGTGGGGACAGGGGATGGGGAACACTGAAGCTTTCTTT. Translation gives CASSWWGQGMGNTEAFF.

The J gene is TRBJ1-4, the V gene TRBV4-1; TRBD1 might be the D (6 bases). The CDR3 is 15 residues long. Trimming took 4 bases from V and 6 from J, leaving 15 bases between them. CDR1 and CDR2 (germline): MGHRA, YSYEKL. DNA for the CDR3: TGCGCCAGCAGCCGTTTGACAGGAGGCTATGAAAAACTGTTTTTT. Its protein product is CASSRLTGGYEKLFF.

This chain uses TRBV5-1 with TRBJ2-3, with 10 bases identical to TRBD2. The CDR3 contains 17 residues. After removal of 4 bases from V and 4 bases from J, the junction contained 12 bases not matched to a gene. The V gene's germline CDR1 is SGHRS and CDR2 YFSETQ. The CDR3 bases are TGCGCCAGCAGCCCCGGGGCTAGCGGGGGAGGATCAGATACGCAGTATTTT. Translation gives CASSPGASGGGSDTQYF. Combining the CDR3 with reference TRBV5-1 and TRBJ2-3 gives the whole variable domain KAGVTQTPRYLIKTRGQQVTLSCSPISGHRSVSWYQQTPGQGLQFLFEYFSETQRNKGNFPGRFSGRQFSNSRSEMNVSTLELGDSALYLCASSPGASGGGSDTQYFGPGTRLTVL.